This T cell receptor beta chain stems from a study of PD-1 blockade in classical Hodgkin lymphoma. The ends lost 4 bases at V and 10 bases at J; junction bases unmatched: 12. The CDR3 has 14 amino acids. Germline V gene data show CDR1 as SNHLY and CDR2 as FYNNEI. Measured with immunoSEQ multiplex PCR; TCRdb has only the in-frame clones, and not every one. The top ten hold 1.2% of the sample, which has around 32,000 clones, less than 90% seen once. Time point meaning: newly diagnosed, previously untreated cHL patient sample. Magnetic negative selection was used to purify CD4+ T cells from PBMCs that had been thawed.

The source of this sequence is a human donor with classical Hodgkin lymphoma. Sample: CD4+ T cells from blood. The chain links TRBV2 to TRBJ2-7; 8 bases fit TRBD1. The CDR3 is CASSVGRQGKEQYV. CDR3 in DNA: TGTGCCAGCAGTGTAGGGAGACAGGGGAAGGAACAGTACGTC.